Below, 10 T cell receptor beta chains from the same sample are listed, as sequenced in a study of human T cells and chemical hapten exposure. The library gave individual cDNA molecules unique molecular identifiers. TCRdb redid the calling of the reads with MiXCR, one entry per CDR3 protein. The table lists about 120,000 distinct CDR3 sequences, around 9% of them singletons. It was unfractionated whole blood from which total RNA was extracted. Specimen: whole blood. The receptors shown here come from a human donor in good health. Some clones in this sample may be carry-over from other donors' samples.

This clonotype was detected many times. The V gene is TRBV18, the J gene TRBJ2-2; D unclear. Germline values: CDR1 KGHSH, CDR2 LQKENI. The CDR3 extends over 16 amino acids. Trimming removed 2 bases at V and 4 bases at J, with 14 bases between. This chain's CDR3 is CASSPVIGLGTGELFF. For the CDR3, the DNA is TGTGCCAGCTCACCAGTTATCGGATTAGGCACCGGGGAGCTGTTTTTT.

This clonotype was observed a handful of times. This rearrangement joins TRBV4-1 to TRBJ1-1, with D perhaps matching TRBD1 (5 bases). The CDR3 totals 16 residues. Germline CDR1 and CDR2: MGHRA and YSYEKL. Between the trimmed V and J ends, which lost 9 bases and 0 bases, there was a span of 20 bases. CDR3 in DNA: TGCGCCAGTTCGGTGGGGGACGGAAGTATGAACACTGAAGCTTTCTTT. Translated: CASSVGDGSMNTEAFF.

V is TRBV29-1 and J is TRBJ2-7; the match to TRBD1 covers 8 bases. With V trimmed by 3 bases and J by 4 bases, 11 bases remained unmatched. The CDR3 is 15 residues long. From germline, CDR1 is SQVTM and CDR2 ANQGSEA. The CDR3 region is CSVDVWGTGVYEQYF. The CDR3 nucleotides read TGCAGCGTTGACGTATGGGGGACAGGCGTTTACGAGCAGTACTTC.

At least ten counts were recorded for this clonotype. The chain combines TRBV10-3 with TRBJ1-3, with TRBD1 as a possible D gene (6 bases). The length of the CDR3 is 16 residues. Germline V CDR1 and CDR2: ENHRY, SYGVKD. V lost 4 bases and J lost 0, with 13 bases in between. This chain's CDR3 is CAISAQTGLSGNTIYF. In DNA, the CDR3 is TGTGCCATCAGTGCCCAGACAGGTCTCTCTGGAAACACCATATATTTT.

This clonotype was counted many times. The V gene is TRBV19, the J gene TRBJ1-2; D call uncertain. The CDR3 runs 15 residues. Germline V gene sequence: CDR1 LNHDA, CDR2 SQIVND (reference sequence). The ends were cut back, 3 bases at V and 3 bases at J, with 14 bases in the middle. The CDR3 reads CASSIHTGVDYGYTF. The DNA of the CDR3 is TGTGCCAGTAGTATTCATACCGGTGTTGACTATGGCTACACCTTC.

Ten or more counts support this clonotype. The V and J genes are TRBV6-2 or TRBV6-3 and TRBJ1-6, with 7 nucleotides matching TRBD1. In germline, CDR1 is MNHEY, CDR2 SVGEGT. Unmatched junction bases numbered 2, after V lost 0 bases and J lost 0 bases. The length of the CDR3 is 17 residues. Here the CDR3 reads CASSYSTGSSYNSPLHF. The CDR3 nucleotides read TGTGCCAGCAGTTACTCGACAGGGAGCTCCTATAATTCACCCCTCCACTTT.

The CDR3 coding sequence is TGTGCCAGCAGCGTTACAGGGTACGAGCAGTACTTC. Protein product: CASSVTGYEQYF. This rearrangement joins TRBV7-9 to TRBJ2-7, with a possible D match to TRBD1 (6 bases). CDR3 length: 12 residues. Trimming left V 5 bases short and J 4 bases short, with 9 bases between. Germline assignment: CDR1 SEHNR and CDR2 FQNEAQ (reference sequence).

A few counts support this clonotype. This CDR3 is CASSQRSGGGAGELFF. The CDR3 DNA sequence: TGCGCCAGCAGCCAAAGGTCCGGGGGGGGCGCCGGGGAGCTGTTTTTT. The rearrangement uses TRBV4-3 and TRBJ2-2; 8 nucleotides match TRBD2. The CDR3 has 16 amino acids. Germline V gene data show CDR1 as LGHNA and CDR2 as YSLEER. Germline trimming cut 2 bases from V and 6 bases from J; bases unmatched to any gene: 8.

This clonotype was picked up many times. The chain has TRBV5-1 and TRBJ2-4; 8 positions match TRBD1. The CDR3 runs 12 residues. The trim removed 0 bases at V and 15 bases at J, leaving 5 bases unmatched. Germline-derived CDR1 and CDR2 are SGHRS and YFSETQ. CDR3 sequence reads: CASSLEGQGVYF. As DNA, the CDR3 is TGCGCCAGCAGCTTGGAAGGACAGGGAGTGTACTTC.

This clonotype was seen at least ten times. The rearrangement links TRBV12-3 or TRBV12-4 to TRBJ2-1, with 12 bases lining up with TRBD2. After removal of 2 bases from V and 1 base from J, the junction contained 0 bases not matched to a gene. The CDR3 is 16 residues long. CDR3 loop: CASSLLAGGSYNEQFF. CDR3 nucleotide sequence: TGTGCCAGCAGTTTACTAGCGGGGGGGTCCTACAATGAGCAGTTCTTC.